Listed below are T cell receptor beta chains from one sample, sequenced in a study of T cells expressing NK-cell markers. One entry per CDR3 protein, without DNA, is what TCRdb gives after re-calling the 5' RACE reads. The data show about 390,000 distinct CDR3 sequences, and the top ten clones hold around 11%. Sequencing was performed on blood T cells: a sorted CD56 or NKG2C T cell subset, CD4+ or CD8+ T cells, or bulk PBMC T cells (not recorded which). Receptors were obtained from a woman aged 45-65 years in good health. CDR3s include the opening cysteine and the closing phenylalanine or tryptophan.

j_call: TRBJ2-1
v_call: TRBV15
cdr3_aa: CATSRDLVEPQFF

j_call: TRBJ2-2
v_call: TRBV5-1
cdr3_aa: CASRRGEYTGELFF

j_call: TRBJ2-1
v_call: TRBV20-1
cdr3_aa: CSARDPLAGGGGEQFF

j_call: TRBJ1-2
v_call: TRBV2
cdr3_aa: CASSESLSRPYGYTF

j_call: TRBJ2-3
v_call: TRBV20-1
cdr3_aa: CSARGSLSTDTQYF

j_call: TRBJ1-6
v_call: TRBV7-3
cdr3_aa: CASSPDRGGSPLHF

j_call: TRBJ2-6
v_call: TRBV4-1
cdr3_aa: CASSQFTGANVLTF

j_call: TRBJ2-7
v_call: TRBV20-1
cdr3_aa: CSARFRAYEQYF

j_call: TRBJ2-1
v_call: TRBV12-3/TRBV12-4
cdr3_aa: CASRPAGGGNEQFF

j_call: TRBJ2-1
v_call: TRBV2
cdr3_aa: CASSEARGIEQFF

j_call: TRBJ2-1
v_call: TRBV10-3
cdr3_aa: CAIRNSGRLYNEQFF

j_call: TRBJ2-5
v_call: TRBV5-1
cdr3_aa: CASSLSTSGKWETQYF

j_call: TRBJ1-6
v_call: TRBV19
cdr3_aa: CASSRETGTFWPLHF

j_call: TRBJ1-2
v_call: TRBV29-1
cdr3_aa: CSVVGPAGYTF

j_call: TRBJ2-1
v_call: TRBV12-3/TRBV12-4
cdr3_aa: CASSLTQIYNEQFF

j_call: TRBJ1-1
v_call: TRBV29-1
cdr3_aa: CSVAQGRGTEAFF

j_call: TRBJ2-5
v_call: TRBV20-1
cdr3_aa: CSARVPVNGIWTQYF

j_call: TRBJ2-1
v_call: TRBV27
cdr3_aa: CASSLRGGNEQFF

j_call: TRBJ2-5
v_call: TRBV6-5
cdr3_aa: CASRLGLAGEETQYF

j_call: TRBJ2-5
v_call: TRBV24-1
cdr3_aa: CATSSGSFQETQYF

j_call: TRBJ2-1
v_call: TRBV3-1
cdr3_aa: CASSQDRPESSYNEQFF

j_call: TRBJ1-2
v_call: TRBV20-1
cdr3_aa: CSAIRGNEGYTF

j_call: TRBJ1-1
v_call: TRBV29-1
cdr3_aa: CSALTGRGPGAFF

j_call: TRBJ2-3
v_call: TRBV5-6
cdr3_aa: CASSFYSGTGGTDTQYF

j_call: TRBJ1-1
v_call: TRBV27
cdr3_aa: CASTQSGLTEAFF

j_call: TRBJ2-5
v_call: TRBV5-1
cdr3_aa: CASSNPGQGVETQYF

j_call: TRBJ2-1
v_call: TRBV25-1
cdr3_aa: CASSEGVLAGVGNEQFF

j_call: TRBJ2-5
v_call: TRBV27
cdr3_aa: CASGNTLGAQYF

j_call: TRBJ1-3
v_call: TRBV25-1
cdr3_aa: CASRADRDAGNTIYF

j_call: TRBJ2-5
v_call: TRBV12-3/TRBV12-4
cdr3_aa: CASSLTGVETQYF

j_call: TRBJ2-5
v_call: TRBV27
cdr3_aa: CASSLTGTGVETQYF

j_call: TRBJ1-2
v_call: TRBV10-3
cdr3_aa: CAISFDRGNYGYTF

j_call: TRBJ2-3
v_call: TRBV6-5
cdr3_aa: CASKRLAGGPDTQYF

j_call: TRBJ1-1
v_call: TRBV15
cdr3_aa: CATIQGGGNTEAFF

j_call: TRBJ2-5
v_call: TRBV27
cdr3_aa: CASSLASGVTQYF

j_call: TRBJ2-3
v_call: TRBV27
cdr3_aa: CASRPLAGGDTQYF

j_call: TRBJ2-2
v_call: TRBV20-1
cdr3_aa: CSALGLAGELFF

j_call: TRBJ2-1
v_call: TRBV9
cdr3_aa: CASSVRGAGEGNEQFF

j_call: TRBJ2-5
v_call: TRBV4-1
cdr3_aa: CASSQYWGGETQYF

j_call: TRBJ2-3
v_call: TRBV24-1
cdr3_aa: CATSYRGQGSDTQYF

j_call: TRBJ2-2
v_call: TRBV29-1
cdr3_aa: CSAGASGELFF

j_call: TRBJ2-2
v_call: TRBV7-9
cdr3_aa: CASSLDGSIGELFF

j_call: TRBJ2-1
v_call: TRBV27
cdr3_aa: CASSIQGPGVNEQFF

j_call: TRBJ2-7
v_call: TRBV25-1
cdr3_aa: CASSDSTGTPYEQYF

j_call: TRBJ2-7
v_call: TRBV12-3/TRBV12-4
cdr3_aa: CASRMGLNPYEQYF

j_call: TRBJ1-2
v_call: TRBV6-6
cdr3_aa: CASSSQLNGYTF

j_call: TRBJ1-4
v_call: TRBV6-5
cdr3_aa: CASSFRGGGVREKLFF

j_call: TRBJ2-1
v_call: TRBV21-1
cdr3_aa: CASSKPSASGRANEQFF

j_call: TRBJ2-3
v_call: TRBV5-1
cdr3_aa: CASSIRQDRTDTQYF

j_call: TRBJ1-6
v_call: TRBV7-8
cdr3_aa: CASSLAGQGSYNSPLHF

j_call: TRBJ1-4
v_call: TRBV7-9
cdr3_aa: CASSPLPGTGFPATNEKLFF

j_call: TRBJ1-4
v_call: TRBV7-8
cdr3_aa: CASSLRTGGREKLFF

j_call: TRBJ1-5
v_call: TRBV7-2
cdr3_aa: CASSDGTYQPQHF

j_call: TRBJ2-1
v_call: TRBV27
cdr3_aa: CASSSDFTLYNEQFF

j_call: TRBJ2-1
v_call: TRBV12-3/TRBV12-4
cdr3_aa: CASSPPWDNYNEQFF